These 24 T cell receptor beta chains share one sample of origin, sequenced in a study of OX40 agonist ivuxolimab in advanced cancers. Method: immunoSEQ multiplex PCR; TCRdb's copy keeps in-frame clones and lacks some. The data contain 50,000 to 65,000 clones, 87% of them seen just once; the ten biggest clones take up about 1.8%. Material: CD4+ or CD8+ T cells sorted from blood, obtained in a trial of the OX40 agonist ivuxolimab. These receptor sequences come from an adult with an advanced solid tumor such as melanoma, head and neck, liver or kidney cancer.

The chain has TRBV7-2 and TRBJ1-4; weak D call: TRBD1 (5 bases). V lost 4 bases to trimming and J lost 8 bases, with 14 bases between them. The CDR3 covers 14 residues. Germline V gene sequence: CDR1 SGHTA, CDR2 FQGNSA. The CDR3 coding sequence is TGTGCCAGCAGCTCCGGGCCGTCAGGGGAAAAACTGTTTTTT. Translating gives CASSSGPSGEKLFF.

Turning to this clone: At one of its ends the junction is not consistent with the germline gene, which may arise from a read error. V usage is TRBV10-1 and J usage is TRBJ1-2; possibly TRBD1 for D (5 bases). Germline V lookup: CDR1 WNHNN, CDR2 SYGVQD (reference sequence). The CDR3 runs to 13 residues. The CDR3 sequence is CASSPGTNYGYTF. The CDR3 coding sequence is TGCGCCAGCAGTCCTGGGACTAACTACGGCTACACCTTC.

By share, this clone counts as medium-sized. The rearrangement uses TRBV4-1 and TRBJ1-5; unclear D gene. Trimming cost V 0 bases and J 3 bases, with 9 bases left between them. The CDR3 covers 15 residues. From germline, CDR1 is MGHRA and CDR2 YSYEKL. The DNA of the CDR3 is TGCGCCAGCAGCCAAGATTGGGTCTCCAATCAGCCCCAGCATTTT. As protein: CASSQDWVSNQPQHF.

The V and J genes are TRBV19 and TRBJ1-1, with 8 positions matching TRBD1. Germline V gives CDR1 LNHDA, CDR2 SQIVND (reference sequence). J lost 0 bases, V lost 7 bases, and 7 bases had no gene match. CDR3 length: 15 amino acids. The CDR3 loop reads CASTISGGVNTEAFF. CDR3 coding DNA: TGTGCCAGTACCATTTCAGGGGGCGTGAACACTGAAGCTTTCTTT.

V gene TRBV14 combines with J gene TRBJ2-7, with 8 positions matching TRBD1. The CDR3 length is 13 residues. V shed 3 bases and J 4 bases; nucleotides not matched to a gene: 2. Looked up from germline, CDR1 is SGHDN and CDR2 is FVKESK. For the CDR3, the DNA is TGTGCCAGCAGCCACCGGACAGGGTACGAGCAGTACGTC. Protein sequence: CASSHRTGYEQYV.

Only a few counts were recorded for this clone. The rearrangement uses TRBV19 and TRBJ1-2; tentatively, D is TRBD1 (6 bases). The CDR3 covers 12 residues. V gave up 7 bases and J gave up 2 bases, with 8 bases separating them. Per the germline V gene, CDR1 is LNHDA and CDR2 is SQIVND (reference sequence). The CDR3 DNA reads as TGTGCCAGTACAGGGGAAAACTATGGCTACACCTTC. Its protein is CASTGENYGYTF.

V gene TRBV27 combines with J gene TRBJ2-1, with D hard to call. The CDR3 covers 13 residues. With 0 bases removed from V and 5 bases from J, the gap between germline ends came to 5 bases. Germline CDR1 reads MNHEY; CDR2 reads SMNVEV (reference sequence). CDR3 sequence: CASSLSRNNEQFF. CDR3 bases: TGTGCCAGCAGTTTATCGCGGAACAATGAGCAGTTCTTC.

The rearrangement links TRBV28 to TRBJ2-7; D possibly uses TRBD1 or TRBD2 (6 bases each). From germline, CDR1 is MDHEN and CDR2 SYDVKM. Trimming removed 3 bases at V and 1 base at J, with 13 bases between. This CDR3 comprises 15 residues. Here the CDR3 reads CASSFGGRVSYEQYF. DNA of the CDR3: TGTGCCAGCAGTTTCGGGGGCCGGGTGTCCTACGAGCAGTACTTC.

The genes are TRBV29-1 and TRBJ2-5; TRBD1 matches 7 bases. The germline V gene has CDR1 SQVTM and CDR2 ANQGSEA. The CDR3 consists of 12 residues. V dropped 7 bases and J dropped 2; count of bases not matched to a gene: 4. The CDR3 sequence: CSANRGQETQYF. CDR3 nucleotide sequence: TGCAGCGCCAACAGGGGTCAAGAGACCCAGTACTTC.

Written as DNA, the CDR3 is TGCGCCAGCCGGGCGGGAGGTTCCTACAATGAGCAGTTCTTC. Protein: CASRAGGSYNEQFF. The rearrangement uses TRBV10-2 and TRBJ2-1, with TRBD2 matching over 8 bases. Per germline, CDR1 WSHSY and CDR2 SAAADI. The J segment lost 1 base and the V segment lost 8 bases, leaving 4 bases of the junction unmatched. The CDR3 consists of 14 residues.

The chain joins TRBV28 to TRBJ1-5, with no clear D. The CDR3 covers 11 residues. Trimming stripped 7 bases from V and 3 bases from J, with 4 bases between. Germline CDR1 and CDR2: MDHEN and SYDVKM. The CDR3 sequence: CASMANQPQHF. CDR3 coding DNA: TGTGCCAGCATGGCCAATCAGCCCCAGCATTTT. Full variable domain (remainder filled in from reference TRBV28 and TRBJ1-5): DVKVTQSSRYLVKRTGEKVFLECVQDMDHENMFWYRQDPGLGLRLIYFSYDVKMKEKGDIPEGYSVSREKKERFSLILESASTNQTSMYLCASMANQPQHFGDGTRLSIL.

The chain couples TRBV6-5 to TRBJ1-5; possibly TRBD1 for D (5 bases). CDR1 is MNHEY and CDR2 is SVGAGI in the germline V gene. Deletions cut 10 bases from V and 3 bases from J, with 19 bases between. The CDR3 is made up of 15 amino acids. CDR3: CATNLRGVSNQPQHF. CDR3 sequence (DNA): TGTGCCACCAACCTTCGGGGGGTCTCCAATCAGCCCCAGCATTTT.

The chain carries TRBV4-2 and TRBJ1-1; a weak D match, TRBD1 (6 bases). V dropped 1 base and J dropped 5 bases, with 11 bases sitting between them. CDR1 and CDR2 (germline): LGHNA, YNFKEQ. CDR3 size: 14 residues. Here the CDR3 DNA reads TGTGCCAGCAGCCAAGGTGGGACACTAACTGAAGCTTTCTTT. Its protein product is CASSQGGTLTEAFF.

This clone is termed medium-sized (0.01 to 0.1%). V gene TRBV9 combines with J gene TRBJ2-3; D might be TRBD2 (6 bases). CDR1 and CDR2 from the germline V gene are SGDLS and YYNGEE. CDR3 length equals 15 residues. The V and J ends lost 4 bases and 1 base respectively, with 13 bases between them. CDR3 protein: CASSYGGTGTDTQYF. CDR3 nucleotides: TGTGCCAGCAGCTACGGCGGGACGGGCACAGATACGCAGTATTTT.

In nucleotides, the CDR3 is TGTGCCAGCAGTCCAGACAGGGCCTATGGCTACACCTTC. Translated, it gives CASSPDRAYGYTF. The J gene is TRBJ1-2, the V gene TRBV6-6, with 7 bases identical to TRBD1. Germline CDR1 is MNHNY and CDR2 is SVGAGI (reference sequence). There are 13 residues in the CDR3. V dropped 5 bases and J dropped 4; count of bases not matched to a gene: 4.

This chain links TRBV13 with TRBJ2-7; 11 bases align to TRBD1. Germline V lookup: CDR1 PRHDT, CDR2 FYEKMQ (reference sequence). The J segment lost 6 bases and the V segment lost 5 bases, leaving 12 bases of the junction unmatched. The CDR3 length is 16 residues. The CDR3 protein is CASSLARDRGFGEQYF. Here the CDR3 DNA reads TGTGCCAGCAGCCTCGCCCGGGACAGGGGGTTCGGCGAGCAGTACTTC.

The J gene is TRBJ1-1, the V gene TRBV19; 7 bases line up with TRBD1. CDR1 is LNHDA and CDR2 is SQIVND in the germline V gene (reference sequence). V dropped 3 bases and J dropped 4; count of bases not matched to a gene: 5. The CDR3 consists of 14 residues. CDR3 sequence: CASSMRQGRTEAFF. The CDR3 coding sequence is TGTGCCAGTAGTATGAGACAGGGACGCACTGAAGCTTTCTTT.

V usage is TRBV18 and J usage is TRBJ2-7; a possible D gene is TRBD2 (6 bases). V was clipped by 3 bases and J by 3 bases, with 12 bases between them. CDR3 length equals 14 residues. In germline, CDR1 is KGHSH, CDR2 LQKENI. The CDR3 DNA follows: TGTGCCAGCTCACCTGGCGCTAGCGACTACGAGCAGTACTTC. Its protein is CASSPGASDYEQYF.

The DNA of the CDR3 is TGTGCCAGCAGCTTAGGGGCAGGTATCCGAAGCAATCAGCCCCAGCATTTT. The encoded protein is CASSLGAGIRSNQPQHF. The chain is built from TRBV7-9 and TRBJ1-5; no clear D gene. Trimming removed 1 base from V and 1 base from J, with 14 bases in between. CDR3 length equals 17 residues. From germline, CDR1 is SEHNR and CDR2 FQNEAQ (reference sequence).

This clone was observed a handful of times. CDR3 coding DNA: TGTGCCAGCAGCTTACGAGGGATGACGACAGATGGCTACACCTTC. Translating it yields CASSLRGMTTDGYTF. The chain links TRBV7-2 to TRBJ1-2; D is perhaps TRBD1 (5 bases). V lost 2 bases to trimming and J lost 6 bases, with 16 bases between them. The CDR3 length is 15 residues. The germline CDR1 and CDR2 sequences are SGHTA and FQGNSA.

The chain links TRBV28 to TRBJ1-2; 8 bases match TRBD1. Trimming at V came to 3 bases and at J to 4 bases, leaving 7 bases not matched to a gene. This CDR3 is 15 amino acids long. Germline-derived CDR1 and CDR2 are MDHEN and SYDVKM. The CDR3 spells CASSFAPDRGYGYTF. In nucleotides, the CDR3 is TGTGCCAGCAGTTTCGCCCCCGACAGGGGCTATGGCTACACCTTC.

The chain's CDR3 is CASSDMSGGKETQYF. The DNA for the CDR3 is TGTGCCAGCAGTGATATGAGCGGGGGTAAAGAGACCCAGTACTTC. This chain uses TRBV6-1 with TRBJ2-5; 8 bases match TRBD2. Losses at the gene ends were 3 bases for V and 3 bases for J; bases not matched to a gene: 6. Germline V gives CDR1 MNHNS, CDR2 SASEGT. The CDR3 has 15 residues.

The chain uses TRBV20-1 and TRBJ2-5, with unresolved D. Looked up from germline, CDR1 is DFQATT and CDR2 is SNEGSKA (reference sequence). Trimming removed 7 bases at V and 5 bases at J, with 11 bases between. The CDR3 is 11 amino acids. The CDR3 nucleotides are TGCAGTGTGTCCCAGATGGAGACCCAGTACTTC. It encodes CSVSQMETQYF.

The V and J genes are TRBV6-6 and TRBJ2-3; 10 nucleotides align to TRBD2. Germline CDR1 is MNHNY and CDR2 is SVGAGI (reference sequence). The CDR3 extends over 15 amino acids. V was clipped by 7 bases and J by 1 base; unmatched bases: 5. The CDR3 DNA is TGTGCCAGCAAGTGGACTAGCGGCCGCACAGATACGCAGTATTTT. It codes for CASKWTSGRTDTQYF.